This T cell receptor beta chain was observed in a study of T-cell memory formation after mild COVID-19. Study as a whole: Largely donor-specific TCR clusters were found. Notes on the study in general: Among CD4+ contracting clones, most were CM and EM, and CD8+ ones EMRA. Pre-infection memory harbored some responding clones, suggesting cross-reactive memory joined.

TCRdb re-analysed the 5' RACE reads in MiXCR, keeping a single row per CDR3 protein. The sample lists 250,000 to 300,000 distinct CDR3 sequences, around 15% occurring once. This clonotype has a handful of counts. The antigen is undetermined. The CDR3 totals 15 residues. Per germline, CDR1 KGHDR and CDR2 SFDVKD. Deletions cut 4 bases from V and 4 bases from J, with 14 bases between. The TCR sequence derives from a man younger than 35 who had mild COVID-19 (a few samples of this study predate the infection). Cell type and time point are not known. The chain links TRBV24-1 to TRBJ2-3, with D uncertain. Material: PBMCs or a T cell subset sorted from them (not recorded which). Here the CDR3 DNA reads TGTGCCACCAGTGAGGGCTACAAGGGCGCAGATACGCAGTATTTT. Translation gives CATSEGYKGADTQYF.